The 14 T cell receptor beta chains below were found in one sample sequenced in a study of blood T cell repertoires in COVID-19. Measured with immunoSEQ multiplex PCR; TCRdb has only the in-frame clones, and not every one. The sample holds under 150,000 clones, about 83% seen once. Sequencing was performed on PBMCs or T cells enriched from blood (not recorded which). These receptors originate from a woman aged 45 to 65 who had been exposed to COVID-19.

The chain uses TRBV12-3 or TRBV12-4 and TRBJ1-2; 7 bases fit TRBD1. Trimming took 11 bases from V and 8 from J; bases not matched to a gene: 14. This CDR3 comprises 13 residues. DNA for the CDR3: TGTGCCGCGTCCCGGGACAGCCAGCCGGGCTACACCTTC. It encodes CAASRDSQPGYTF.

This sequence joins TRBV6-2 or TRBV6-3 and TRBJ2-7; 9 bases match TRBD2. Germline trimming cut 4 bases from V and 0 bases from J; bases unmatched to any gene: 7. Germline V gives CDR1 MNHEY, CDR2 SVGEGT. The CDR3 has 16 residues. The CDR3 DNA reads TGTGCCAGCAGTTCTCTAGCGGGGCGTTACTCCTACGAGCAGTACTTC. This sequence encodes CASSSLAGRYSYEQYF.

The chain links TRBV27 to TRBJ1-2; maybe TRBD1 (6 bases). Per the germline V gene, CDR1 is MNHEY and CDR2 is SMNVEV (reference sequence). The V and J ends lost 6 bases and 2 bases respectively, with 25 bases between them. The CDR3 is made up of 18 amino acids. CDR3 amino acids: CASSADSWTETNNYGYTF. The CDR3, as DNA: TGTGCCAGCAGCGCGGATAGCTGGACAGAAACAAACAACTATGGCTACACCTTC.

The J gene is TRBJ2-7, the V gene TRBV5-6; possibly TRBD1 for D (5 bases). This CDR3 is 15 amino acids long. Germline V CDR1 and CDR2: SGHDT, YYEEEE. V shed 2 bases and J shed 0 bases, with 12 bases lying between them. This CDR3 reads CASSFGATSSYEQYF. CDR3 sequence (DNA): TGTGCCAGCAGCTTTGGGGCGACGAGCTCCTACGAGCAGTACTTC.

The CDR3 nucleotides read TGTGCCAGCAGCCTTCCTTCTCAGCCCCAGCATTTT. Amino acids: CASSLPSQPQHF. The rearrangement links TRBV5-6 to TRBJ1-5; D gene uncertain. Deletions cut 4 bases from V and 6 bases from J, with 8 bases between. Germline CDR1 is SGHDT and CDR2 is YYEEEE. The CDR3 is made up of 12 amino acids.

This chain connects TRBV2 to TRBJ2-2, with TRBD2 matching over 7 bases. Germline V gene lookup returns CDR1 SNHLY and CDR2 FYNNEI. The CDR3 sequence is 15 residues long. The V segment lost 6 bases and the J segment 3 bases; nucleotides outside the gene matches: 7. The CDR3 loop is CASRRTSGDTGELFF. In nucleotides, the CDR3 is TGTGCCAGCAGAAGGACTAGTGGTGACACCGGGGAGCTGTTTTTT.

This clone has a single count. The V call is TRBV6-4, the J call TRBJ2-3, with 9 bases aligning to TRBD1. Germline CDR1 and CDR2: MRHNA and SNTAGT. The CDR3 is 14 amino acids. Trimming cost V 5 bases and J 2 bases; bases outside gene matches: 2. CDR3 coding DNA: TGTGCCAGCAGTCGGGACAGGGACACAGATACGCAGTATTTT. It encodes CASSRDRDTDTQYF.

CDR3 amino acids: CAWSSGNNEQYF. The CDR3 bases are TGTGCCTGGAGCTCAGGGAACAACGAGCAGTACTTC. The chain couples TRBV30 to TRBJ2-7, with TRBD1 as a possible D gene (5 bases). The germline V gene encodes CDR1 GTSNPN and CDR2 SVGIG (reference sequence). This CDR3 is built from 12 residues. V was shortened by 3 bases and J by 5 bases, with 11 bases between the two germline ends.

This clone was seen a single time. The DNA for the CDR3 is TGCAGCGGATACAGGGTGGGGGGGACTGAAGCTTTCTTT. This gives the protein CSGYRVGGTEAFF. The V call is TRBV29-1, the J call TRBJ1-1; weak D call: TRBD1 (6 bases). Germline V gene lookup returns CDR1 SQVTM and CDR2 ANQGSEA. CDR3 length: 13 amino acids. The V and J ends lost 7 bases and 5 bases respectively, with 17 bases between them.

V gene TRBV19 combines with J gene TRBJ1-3; tentative D call: TRBD1 (5 bases). Germline V CDR1 and CDR2: LNHDA, SQIVND (reference sequence). The CDR3 is 16 amino acids. Trimming stripped 3 bases from V and 0 bases from J, with 12 bases between. CDR3 sequence reads: CASSILAGLSGNTIYF. CDR3 DNA sequence: TGTGCCAGTAGTATCCTAGCGGGGCTCTCTGGAAACACCATATATTTT. The complete variable domain, with remaining parts taken from reference TRBV19 and TRBJ1-3, reads DGGITQSPKYLFRKEGQNVTLSCEQNLNHDAMYWYRQDPGQGLRLIYYSQIVNDFQKGDIAEGYSVSREKKESFPLTVTSAQKNPTAFYLCASSILAGLSGNTIYFGEGSWLTVV.

V usage is TRBV7-2 and J usage is TRBJ1-6, with 8 bases matching TRBD1. This CDR3 comprises 15 residues. J gave up 10 bases and V 4 bases, and 9 bases lay outside the gene matches. From germline, CDR1 is SGHTA and CDR2 FQGNSA. The CDR3 DNA reads TGTGCCAGCAGCTCCTCAGGGGGCGCACGCTCACCCCTCCACTTT. It encodes CASSSSGGARSPLHF.

The gene calls are TRBV4-2 and TRBJ1-2, with D maybe TRBD1 (5 bases). The CDR3 is 20 residues long. CDR1 and CDR2 from the germline V gene are LGHNA and YNFKEQ. V lost 0 bases to trimming and J lost 2 bases, with 25 bases between them. This CDR3 reads CASSQDTRLRGEVSNYGYTF. In nucleotides, the CDR3 is TGTGCCAGCAGCCAAGACACCCGCTTAAGGGGCGAAGTTTCCAACTATGGCTACACCTTC.

V gene TRBV7-2 combines with J gene TRBJ1-2; TRBD1 matches at 10 bases. The V gene end was trimmed by 0 bases and the J gene end by 8 bases; junction bases not matched to a gene: 6. The V gene's germline CDR1 is SGHTA and CDR2 FQGNSA. The CDR3 spans 15 residues. The CDR3 DNA sequence: TGTGCCAGCAGCTTAGCCGACGGGACAGGGGTCGGCTACACCTTC. This sequence encodes CASSLADGTGVGYTF.

This sequence joins TRBV6-2 or TRBV6-3 and TRBJ2-7; 9 bases match TRBD2. In germline, CDR1 is MNHEY, CDR2 SVGEGT. The V gene end was trimmed by 2 bases and the J gene end by 2 bases; junction bases not matched to a gene: 10. This CDR3 is 17 amino acids long. CDR3 loop: CASSYPSSGIVTYEQYF. The CDR3 nucleotides read TGTGCCAGCAGTTACCCTTCTAGCGGGATCGTGACCTACGAGCAGTACTTC.